Presented here are 24 T cell receptor beta chains from one specimen sequenced in a study of early T cells in non-severe SARS-CoV-2 infection (dated by TCRdb to the early 2020s). Receptor libraries were prepared by 5' RACE. Sequencing used a NextSeq 500. TCRdb took the public reads, trimmed them with fastp at Q25, ran MiXCR for clone calling and kept in-frame beta chains. When rows share a CDR3 protein, they turn into one entry using the most common DNA and genes. The sample data list roughly 31,000 distinct CDR3 sequences, and roughly 5.1% of these were observed just once. The ten most abundant clones make up over 10% of the sample. The sequencing input was whole blood. All receptors come from an adult who was a healthcare worker with PCR-confirmed SARS-CoV-2 infection or an uninfected control (not recorded which).

This clonotype was recorded at least ten times. This rearrangement joins TRBV19 to TRBJ1-4, with D possibly being TRBD1 (6 bases). Trimming took 4 bases from V and 2 from J, leaving 14 bases between them. Germline assignment: CDR1 LNHDA and CDR2 SQIVND (reference sequence). The CDR3 is 16 amino acids. The CDR3 nucleotides read TGTGCCAGTAGTAACAGCCCCGGGGGCACTAATGAAAAACTGTTTTTT. Translated: CASSNSPGGTNEKLFF.

In its sample, this clonotype was seen many times. The chain joins TRBV4-1 to TRBJ1-5, with TRBD1 as a possible D gene (6 bases). This CDR3 spans 16 amino acids. Germline V lookup: CDR1 MGHRA, CDR2 YSYEKL. Trimming cost V 2 bases and J 1 base, with 12 bases left between them. Written as DNA, the CDR3 is TGCGCCAGCAGCCAAACTGCGGGGGCCAGCAATCAGCCCCAGCATTTT. The encoded protein is CASSQTAGASNQPQHF.

This clonotype was recorded a few times. The V gene is TRBV20-1, the J gene TRBJ2-4; 7 nucleotides agree with TRBD1. Germline-derived CDR1 and CDR2 are DFQATT and SNEGSKA (reference sequence). J gave up 4 bases and V 5 bases, and 5 bases lay outside the gene matches. CDR3 length equals 13 residues. The CDR3 region is CSAPDRVKNIQYF. CDR3 nucleotide sequence: TGCAGTGCTCCAGACAGGGTGAAAAACATTCAGTACTTC.

The sample holds many counts of this clonotype. The CDR3 region is CASSSTYRGNQPQHF. CDR3 nucleotides: TGCGCCAGCAGCTCTACCTATCGAGGTAATCAGCCCCAGCATTTT. The chain links TRBV10-2 to TRBJ1-5, with D uncertain. V was trimmed by 6 bases and J by 4 bases, leaving 16 bases between them. Germline V CDR1 and CDR2: WSHSY, SAAADI. The CDR3 is made up of 15 amino acids.

Ten or more counts support this clonotype. CDR3 sequence (DNA): TGTGCCAGCCGGATGAGACAAAATCGGGGCTCACCCCTCCACTTT. Translation: CASRMRQNRGSPLHF. V usage is TRBV12-3 or TRBV12-4 and J usage is TRBJ1-6; D is possibly TRBD1 (5 bases). The CDR3 sequence is 15 residues long. The V gene lost 8 bases and the J gene lost 10 bases, with 21 bases spanning the gap.

The genes are TRBV7-2 and TRBJ2-7, with D possibly matching TRBD2 (5 bases). The germline V gene encodes CDR1 SGHTA and CDR2 FQGNSA. V was shortened by 0 bases and J by 0 bases, with 9 bases between the two germline ends. This CDR3 has 15 residues. The CDR3: CASSLAGAPSYEQYF. The CDR3 DNA sequence: TGTGCCAGCAGCTTAGCGGGAGCTCCCTCCTACGAGCAGTACTTC.

This clonotype was picked up a small number of times. The CDR3 bases are TGCGCCAGCAGCTTAGGTGGTGATACGCAGTATTTT. It yields the protein CASSLGGDTQYF. The rearrangement joins TRBV5-1 to TRBJ2-3; D call uncertain. CDR3 length: 12 amino acids. Germline CDR1 reads SGHRS; CDR2 reads YFSETQ. V gave up 2 bases and J gave up 6 bases, with 7 bases separating them.

The rearrangement uses TRBV4-1 and TRBJ1-2; TRBD1 aligns across 7 bases. The V segment lost 0 bases and the J segment 8 bases; nucleotides outside the gene matches: 15. The CDR3 is 17 residues long. Germline V CDR1 and CDR2: MGHRA, YSYEKL. CDR3 sequence: CASSQDLLLWAGGGYTF. DNA of the CDR3: TGCGCCAGCAGCCAAGATTTATTATTGTGGGCAGGGGGAGGCTACACCTTC.

Many counts were recorded for this clonotype. The chain recombines TRBV7-3 with TRBJ2-1; 7 bases map to TRBD1. Trimming cost V 3 bases and J 7 bases; bases outside gene matches: 6. Germline V gene sequence: CDR1 SGHTA, CDR2 FQGTGA. The length of the CDR3 is 14 residues. CDR3 sequence: CASSFGQVGNEQFF. CDR3 nucleotide sequence: TGTGCCAGCAGCTTCGGACAGGTTGGGAATGAGCAGTTCTTC.

The chain employs TRBV20-1 and TRBJ2-5; TRBD2 matches 9 bases. CDR3 size: 14 residues. J gave up 4 bases and V 3 bases, and 6 bases lay outside the gene matches. Germline CDR1 is DFQATT and CDR2 is SNEGSKA (reference sequence). CDR3 sequence: CSARASGNRETQYF. CDR3 coding DNA: TGCAGTGCTAGGGCTAGCGGGAACCGAGAGACCCAGTACTTC.

Ten or more counts support this clonotype. The chain combines TRBV13 with TRBJ2-7; TRBD2 aligns across 10 bases. Looked up from germline, CDR1 is PRHDT and CDR2 is FYEKMQ (reference sequence). This CDR3 is 16 amino acids long. J lost 0 bases, V lost 5 bases, and 7 bases had no gene match. CDR3 in amino acids: CASSTVPSGSSYEQYF. CDR3 nucleotide sequence: TGTGCCAGCAGCACCGTCCCTAGCGGGAGCTCCTACGAGCAGTACTTC.

This clonotype was seen at least ten times. CDR3 coding DNA: TGCAGTGCGGCAGGGAGGGGCAATCAGCCCCAGCATTTT. Residues: CSAAGRGNQPQHF. The chain joins TRBV20-1 to TRBJ1-5, with D possibly matching TRBD1 (5 bases). Trimming removed 6 bases from V and 2 bases from J, with 11 bases in between. Germline CDR1 reads DFQATT; CDR2 reads SNEGSKA (reference sequence). The CDR3 is 13 residues long.

This clonotype showed up many times. V gene TRBV6-2 or TRBV6-3 combines with J gene TRBJ1-1; D remains ambiguous. Germline V gene lookup returns CDR1 MNHEY and CDR2 SVGEGT. V was cut by 0 bases and J by 5 bases, with 13 bases left in between. There are 15 residues in the CDR3. The CDR3 is CASSYSIVQGTEAFF. The CDR3 DNA sequence: TGTGCCAGCAGTTACTCGATAGTTCAAGGAACTGAAGCTTTCTTT.

For this clonotype: This may arise from a read error, as a much more abundant clone is one base away. The chain joins TRBV28 to TRBJ1-5; D uncertain. Germline V gene data show CDR1 as MDHEN and CDR2 as SYDVKM. The CDR3 length is 14 residues. V gave up 10 bases and J gave up 7 bases, with 20 bases separating them. This CDR3 is CANTPWEGSQPQHF. The CDR3, as DNA: TGTGCCAACACCCCTTGGGAGGGTAGCCAGCCCCAGCATTTT. Full variable domain (missing parts from reference TRBV28 and TRBJ1-5): DVKVTQSSRYLVKRTGEKVFLECVQDMDHENMFWYRQDPGLGLRLIYFSYDVKMKEKGDIPEGYSVSREKKERFSLILESASTNQTSMYLCANTPWEGSQPQHFGDGTRLSIL.

This clonotype has at least ten counts. J is TRBJ2-3 and V is TRBV14; D ambiguous. The V gene lost 0 bases and the J gene lost 7 bases, with 5 bases spanning the gap. In germline, CDR1 is SGHDN, CDR2 FVKESK. The CDR3 runs to 12 residues. The CDR3: CASSQDVHTQYF. For the CDR3, the DNA is TGTGCCAGCAGCCAAGATGTGCATACGCAGTATTTT.

This clonotype was observed at least ten times. The V and J genes are TRBV12-5 and TRBJ2-1, with a tentative D call TRBD2 (5 bases). This CDR3 region has 17 residues. V lost 0 bases to trimming and J lost 0 bases, with 12 bases between them. Looked up from germline, CDR1 is LGHNT and CDR2 is FRNRAP. CDR3 in DNA: TGTGCTAGTGGTTTGGTACTAGGCGCCTCCTCCTACAATGAGCAGTTCTTC. Its protein is CASGLVLGASSYNEQFF.

This clonotype was found many times. The chain joins TRBV20-1 to TRBJ1-1; D not certain. CDR1 and CDR2 from the germline V gene are DFQATT and SNEGSKA (reference sequence). V lost 0 bases and J lost 6, with 11 bases in between. CDR3 length: 13 amino acids. The CDR3 DNA follows: TGCAGTGCTAGAGATCAACTTCTACCTGAAGCTTTCTTT. It translates to CSARDQLLPEAFF.

In this sample, this clonotype is medium-sized (0.01 to 0.1%). This sequence joins TRBV28 and TRBJ2-3; a possible D gene is TRBD1 (5 bases). This CDR3 is 15 amino acids long. With 10 bases removed from V and 3 bases from J, the gap between germline ends came to 20 bases. Germline loops: CDR1 MDHEN, CDR2 SYDVKM. The CDR3 DNA sequence: TGTGCCACAACGGATCAGGGATTGGGTACAGATACGCAGTATTTT. This encodes CATTDQGLGTDTQYF.

This clonotype was seen at least ten times. V gene TRBV20-1 combines with J gene TRBJ2-7; 7 bases align to TRBD2. J lost 2 bases, V lost 6 bases, and 16 bases had no gene match. The germline CDR1 and CDR2 sequences are DFQATT and SNEGSKA (reference sequence). The length of the CDR3 is 16 residues. The CDR3 DNA reads TGCAGTGCCCTTGGTGGGGAGGGAGACACTGCCTACGAGCAGTACTTC. This encodes CSALGGEGDTAYEQYF.

This clonotype was counted ten times or more. The chain joins TRBV7-9 to TRBJ2-5, with D unresolved. CDR3 length: 15 amino acids. The germline V gene encodes CDR1 SEHNR and CDR2 FQNEAQ (reference sequence). V was clipped by 7 bases and J by 0 bases, with 15 bases between them. The CDR3 DNA sequence: TGTGCCAGCACGAGACAAAATTCGTACCAAGAGACCCAGTACTTC. Protein product: CASTRQNSYQETQYF.

The chain couples TRBV20-1 to TRBJ2-2; TRBD2 matches at 11 bases. The CDR3 sequence is 16 residues long. Trimming took 0 bases from V and 3 from J; bases not matched to a gene: 3. CDR1 DFQATT and CDR2 SNEGSKA come from the germline V gene (reference sequence). The CDR3 reads CSARDFSGGDTGELFF. The CDR3 nucleotides read TGCAGTGCTAGAGATTTTAGCGGGGGGGACACCGGGGAGCTGTTTTTT.

The sample holds many counts of this clonotype. The V and J genes are TRBV12-3 or TRBV12-4 and TRBJ2-2, with 9 bases that match TRBD2. The ends lost 2 bases at V and 9 bases at J; junction bases unmatched: 1. This CDR3 is built from 13 residues. The CDR3 reads CASSLLAGRELFF. CDR3 coding DNA: TGTGCCAGCAGTTTACTAGCGGGGAGGGAGCTGTTTTTT.

This sequence joins TRBV12-3 or TRBV12-4 and TRBJ2-7; D is undetermined. The CDR3 is 14 residues long. V was trimmed by 3 bases and J by 1 base, leaving 10 bases between them. CDR3 DNA sequence: TGTGCCAGCAGTTTGGGCCCCAAGTCCTACGAGCAGTACTTC. Its protein is CASSLGPKSYEQYF.

This clonotype was counted ten times or more. V and J are TRBV20-1 and TRBJ1-6, with a tentative D call TRBD1 (5 bases). The CDR3 contains 13 residues. In germline, CDR1 is DFQATT, CDR2 SNEGSKA (reference sequence). The ends were cut back, 1 base at V and 8 bases at J, with 9 bases in the middle. CDR3 sequence (DNA): TGCAGTGCTAGAGCTCAGGGTTATTCACCCCTCCACTTT. Its translation is CSARAQGYSPLHF.